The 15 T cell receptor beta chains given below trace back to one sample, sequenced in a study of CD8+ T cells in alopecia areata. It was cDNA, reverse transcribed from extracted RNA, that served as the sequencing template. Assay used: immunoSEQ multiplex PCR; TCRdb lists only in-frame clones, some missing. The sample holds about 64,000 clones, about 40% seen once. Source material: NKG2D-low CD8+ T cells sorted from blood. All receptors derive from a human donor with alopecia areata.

The CDR3 loop reads CSVEDQGLQETQYF. CDR3 DNA sequence: TGCAGCGTTGAAGACCAGGGCCTACAAGAGACCCAGTACTTC. The rearrangement links TRBV29-1 to TRBJ2-5, with a tentative D call TRBD1 (5 bases). Germline V gene data show CDR1 as SQVTM and CDR2 as ANQGSEA. This CDR3 is 14 amino acids long. V lost 0 bases, J lost 2 bases, and 10 bases lay in between.

As DNA, the CDR3 is TGTGCCATCAGTGAGAACACCCTGAACACTGAAGCTTTCTTT. Encoded protein: CAISENTLNTEAFF. The V call is TRBV10-3, the J call TRBJ1-1; D uncertain. Trimming cost V 2 bases and J 0 bases, with 7 bases left between them. Germline CDR1 is ENHRY and CDR2 is SYGVKD. This CDR3 has 14 residues.

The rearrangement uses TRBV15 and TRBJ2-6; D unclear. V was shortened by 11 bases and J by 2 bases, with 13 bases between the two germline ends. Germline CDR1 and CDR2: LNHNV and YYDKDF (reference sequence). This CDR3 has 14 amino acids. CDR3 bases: TGTGCCGCCCAGGAAGGGACTGGGGCCAACGTCCTGACTTTC. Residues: CAAQEGTGANVLTF.

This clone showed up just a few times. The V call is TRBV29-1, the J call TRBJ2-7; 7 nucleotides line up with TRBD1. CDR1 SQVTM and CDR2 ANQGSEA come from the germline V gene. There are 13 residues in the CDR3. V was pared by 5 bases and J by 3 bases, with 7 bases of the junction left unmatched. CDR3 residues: CSVSQGILYEQYF. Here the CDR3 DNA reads TGCAGCGTTTCACAGGGGATCCTCTACGAGCAGTACTTC.

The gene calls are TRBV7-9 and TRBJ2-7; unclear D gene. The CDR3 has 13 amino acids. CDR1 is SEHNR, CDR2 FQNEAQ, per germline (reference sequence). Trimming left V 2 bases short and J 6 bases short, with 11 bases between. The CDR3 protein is CASSLKTSPEQYF. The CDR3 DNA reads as TGTGCCAGCAGCTTAAAAACCTCCCCCGAGCAGTACTTC. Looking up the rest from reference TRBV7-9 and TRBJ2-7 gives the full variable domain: DTGVSQNPRHKITKRGQNVTFRCDPISEHNRLYWYRQTLGQGPEFLTYFQNEAQLEKSRLLSDRFSAERPKGSFSTLEIQRTEQGDSAMYLCASSLKTSPEQYFGPGTRLTVT.

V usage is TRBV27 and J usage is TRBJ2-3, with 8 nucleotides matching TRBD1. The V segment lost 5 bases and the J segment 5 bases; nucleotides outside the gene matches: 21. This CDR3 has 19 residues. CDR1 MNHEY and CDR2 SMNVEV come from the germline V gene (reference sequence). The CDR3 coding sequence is TGTGCCAGCAGTCGCATAGATATCCCAGGACAGGGATCCGAAGATACGCAGTATTTT. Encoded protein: CASSRIDIPGQGSEDTQYF.

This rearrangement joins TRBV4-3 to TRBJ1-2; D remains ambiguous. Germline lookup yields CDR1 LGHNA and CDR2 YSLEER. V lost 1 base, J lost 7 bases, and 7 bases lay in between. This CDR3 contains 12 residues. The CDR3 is CASSQGNRGYTF. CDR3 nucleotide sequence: TGCGCCAGCAGCCAAGGGAACCGTGGCTACACCTTC.

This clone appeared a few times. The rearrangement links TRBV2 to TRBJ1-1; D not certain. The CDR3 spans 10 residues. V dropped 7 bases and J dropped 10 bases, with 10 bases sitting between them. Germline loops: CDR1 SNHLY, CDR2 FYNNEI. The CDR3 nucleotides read TGTGCCAGCATCGGGGTCGGAGCTTTCTTT. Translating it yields CASIGVGAFF. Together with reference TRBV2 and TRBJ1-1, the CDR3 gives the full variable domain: EPEVTQTPSHQVTQMGQEVILRCVPISNHLYFYWYRQILGQKVEFLVSFYNNEISEKSEIFDDQFSVERPDGSNFTLKIRSTKLEDSAMYFCASIGVGAFFGQGTRLTVV.

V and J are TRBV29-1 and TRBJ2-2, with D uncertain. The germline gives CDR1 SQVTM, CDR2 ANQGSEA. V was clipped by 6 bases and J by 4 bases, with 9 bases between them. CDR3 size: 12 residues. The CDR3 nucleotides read TGCAGCGTCCGACTGGGCACCGGGGAGCTGTTTTTT. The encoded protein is CSVRLGTGELFF.

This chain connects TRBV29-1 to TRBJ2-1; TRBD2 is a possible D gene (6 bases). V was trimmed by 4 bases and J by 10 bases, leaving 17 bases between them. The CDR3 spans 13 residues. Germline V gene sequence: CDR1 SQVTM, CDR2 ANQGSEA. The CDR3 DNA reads TGCAGCGTTGCGGGTAGCTGGAGGGAGGAGCAGTTCTTC. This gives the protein CSVAGSWREEQFF.

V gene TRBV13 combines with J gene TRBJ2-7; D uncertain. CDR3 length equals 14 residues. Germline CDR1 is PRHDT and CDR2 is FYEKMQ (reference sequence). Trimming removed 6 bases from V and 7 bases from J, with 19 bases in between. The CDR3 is CASSSAPETEEQYF. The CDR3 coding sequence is TGTGCCAGCAGTTCCGCGCCGGAGACCGAGGAGCAGTACTTC.

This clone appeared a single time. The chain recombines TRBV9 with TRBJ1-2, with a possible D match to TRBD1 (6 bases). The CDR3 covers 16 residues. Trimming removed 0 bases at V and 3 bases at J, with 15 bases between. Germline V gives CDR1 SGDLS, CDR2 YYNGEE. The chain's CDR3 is CASSVGGPDSHYGYTF. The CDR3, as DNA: TGTGCCAGCAGCGTAGGGGGGCCTGACAGCCACTATGGCTACACCTTC.

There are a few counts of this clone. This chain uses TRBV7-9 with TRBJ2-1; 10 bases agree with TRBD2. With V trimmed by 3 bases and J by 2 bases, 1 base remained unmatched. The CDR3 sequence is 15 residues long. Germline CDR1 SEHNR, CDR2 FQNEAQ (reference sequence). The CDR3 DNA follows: TGTGCCAGCAGCTTCCTAGCGGGAGCCTACAATGAGCAGTTCTTC. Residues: CASSFLAGAYNEQFF.

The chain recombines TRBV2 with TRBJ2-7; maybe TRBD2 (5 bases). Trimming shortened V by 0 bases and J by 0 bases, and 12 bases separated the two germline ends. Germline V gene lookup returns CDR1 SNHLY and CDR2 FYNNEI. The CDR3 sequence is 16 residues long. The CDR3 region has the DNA TGTGCCAGCAGTGAAGCGCCCGGACTCCCCTCCTACGAGCAGTACTTC. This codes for CASSEAPGLPSYEQYF. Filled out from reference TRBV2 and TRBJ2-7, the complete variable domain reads EPEVTQTPSHQVTQMGQEVILRCVPISNHLYFYWYRQILGQKVEFLVSFYNNEISEKSEIFDDQFSVERPDGSNFTLKIRSTKLEDSAMYFCASSEAPGLPSYEQYFGPGTRLTVT.

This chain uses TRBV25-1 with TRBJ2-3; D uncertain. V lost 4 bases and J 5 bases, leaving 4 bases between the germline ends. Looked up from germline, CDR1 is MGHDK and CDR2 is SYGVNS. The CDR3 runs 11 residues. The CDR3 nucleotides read TGTGCCAGCAGTGCTGGAGATACGCAGTATTTT. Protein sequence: CASSAGDTQYF.